The 20 T cell receptor beta chains listed next were all sequenced from one sample in a study of cytomegalovirus exposure and HLA in healthy donors. Primers included in the PCR were 60 Vbeta and 13 Jbeta primers. TCRdb's table, derived via immunoSEQ multiplex PCR, lists solely in-frame clones and lacks some. The table has around 110,000 clones, around 81% seen once. Sequencing was performed on PBMCs. The receptors originated from a woman aged 25 to 39 in good health and CMV-seronegative.

The chain employs TRBV25-1 and TRBJ2-7; 8 positions match TRBD2. Germline CDR1 reads MGHDK; CDR2 reads SYGVNS. V shed 4 bases, J shed 1 base, and the junction held 3 bases outside the gene matches. The CDR3 loop spans 14 amino acids. DNA of the CDR3: TGTGCCAGCAGTGCCAGCGGGAGTTCCTACGAGCAGTACTTC. Its protein product is CASSASGSSYEQYF.

The CDR3 loop reads CASSQTSGSRNEQFF. CDR3 DNA sequence: TGCGCCAGCAGCCAGACTAGCGGGAGTCGCAATGAGCAGTTCTTC. The V call is TRBV4-1, the J call TRBJ2-1; 12 bases fit TRBD2. The CDR3 contains 15 residues. The germline V gene encodes CDR1 MGHRA and CDR2 YSYEKL. Losses at the gene ends were 3 bases for V and 6 bases for J; bases not matched to a gene: 3.

The chain couples TRBV28 to TRBJ2-7, with 7 bases lining up with TRBD1. This CDR3 has 14 amino acids. From germline, CDR1 is MDHEN and CDR2 SYDVKM. The V gene end was trimmed by 5 bases and the J gene end by 6 bases; junction bases not matched to a gene: 10. CDR3 loop: CASSHRDSVFEQYF. The CDR3 coding sequence is TGTGCCAGCAGTCACCGGGACAGTGTCTTCGAGCAGTACTTC.

The rearrangement joins TRBV6-5 to TRBJ1-2, with D possibly TRBD1 on 5 matching bases. In germline, CDR1 is MNHEY, CDR2 SVGAGI. This CDR3 contains 16 residues. Trimming cost V 4 bases and J 7 bases, with 22 bases left between them. The chain's CDR3 is CASSSGPPGPKGGYTF. The CDR3 coding sequence is TGTGCCAGCAGTTCCGGGCCACCAGGGCCAAAGGGTGGCTACACCTTC.

The rearrangement uses TRBV6-1 and TRBJ1-5; 7 positions agree with TRBD1. The length of the CDR3 is 13 residues. Germline V gene lookup returns CDR1 MNHNS and CDR2 SASEGT. With 6 bases clipped from V and 7 bases from J, the junction kept 6 bases outside the gene matches. This chain's CDR3 is CASRQTGDQPQHF. The CDR3 DNA reads as TGTGCCAGCAGGCAAACAGGGGACCAGCCCCAGCATTTT.

This chain joins TRBV9 and TRBJ2-7; D not certain. This CDR3 is 12 amino acids long. V was clipped by 3 bases and J by 3 bases, with 7 bases between them. CDR1 is SGDLS and CDR2 is YYNGEE in the germline V gene. This CDR3 is CASSGAGYEQYF. The DNA for the CDR3 is TGTGCCAGCAGCGGGGCAGGCTACGAGCAGTACTTC. The full variable domain, in which reference TRBV9 and TRBJ2-7 provide the parts outside the CDR3, is DSGVTQTPKHLITATGQRVTLRCSPRSGDLSVYWYQQSLDQGLQFLIQYYNGEERAKGNILERFSAQQFPDLHSELNLSSLELGDSALYFCASSGAGYEQYFGPGTRLTVT.

This chain connects TRBV10-3 to TRBJ2-1, with TRBD2 matching over 9 bases. Per germline, CDR1 ENHRY and CDR2 SYGVKD. The CDR3 extends over 15 amino acids. With V trimmed by 3 bases and J by 6 bases, 6 bases remained unmatched. CDR3 region: CAISDWLAGSNEQFF. CDR3 in DNA: TGTGCCATCAGTGATTGGCTAGCGGGAAGCAATGAGCAGTTCTTC.

This clone was detected a few times. The chain uses TRBV19 and TRBJ1-5; 9 bases line up with TRBD1. CDR3 size: 17 residues. Per the germline V gene, CDR1 is LNHDA and CDR2 is SQIVND (reference sequence). V gave up 8 bases and J gave up 5 bases; unmatched junction bases: 16. CDR3 amino acids: CASHSEQGAKRDQPQHF. CDR3 sequence (DNA): TGTGCCAGTCACTCCGAACAGGGGGCCAAGAGGGATCAGCCCCAGCATTTT.

V and J are TRBV15 and TRBJ2-3, with 8 positions matching TRBD1. Unmatched junction bases numbered 10, after V lost 8 bases and J lost 6 bases. Germline CDR1 reads LNHNV; CDR2 reads YYDKDF (reference sequence). This CDR3 contains 14 residues. CDR3 residues: CATGQGLGSDTQYF. CDR3 coding DNA: TGTGCCACCGGACAGGGCCTAGGGTCCGATACGCAGTATTTT.

The chain has TRBV5-1 and TRBJ1-3, with D possibly matching TRBD1 (5 bases). Trimming shortened V by 3 bases and J by 8 bases, and 12 bases separated the two germline ends. CDR3 size: 13 residues. Germline values: CDR1 SGHRS, CDR2 YFSETQ. As DNA, the CDR3 is TGCGCCAGCAGCTCTGGGGGGTCGGACACCATATATTTT. Residues: CASSSGGSDTIYF.

The CDR3 coding sequence is TGTGCCAGCAGCCCGAGGGCCAAACCGGGGAATGAAAAACTGTTTTTT. This translates into CASSPRAKPGNEKLFF. This chain links TRBV9 with TRBJ1-4; no clear D gene. From germline, CDR1 is SGDLS and CDR2 YYNGEE. CDR3 size: 16 residues. The ends were cut back, 4 bases at V and 5 bases at J, with 18 bases in the middle.

This chain joins TRBV7-9 and TRBJ2-3, with D uncertain. Germline loops: CDR1 SEHNR, CDR2 FQNEAQ (reference sequence). V lost 1 base and J lost 6, with 14 bases in between. The CDR3 spans 15 residues. The DNA of the CDR3 is TGTGCCAGCAGCTTAGTTCGAGGCGGAGACGATACGCAGTATTTT. Its translation: CASSLVRGGDDTQYF.

This sequence joins TRBV28 and TRBJ2-7; D ambiguous. The length of the CDR3 is 13 residues. From germline, CDR1 is MDHEN and CDR2 SYDVKM. V was shortened by 6 bases and J by 2 bases, with 11 bases between the two germline ends. CDR3 DNA: TGTGCCAGCAGAGACCACAGAGCCTACGAGCAGTACTTC. Translation gives CASRDHRAYEQYF.

The DNA for the CDR3 is TGTGCCAGCAGTGACGGGGGGTACGAGCAGTACTTC. Translated: CASSDGGYEQYF. The chain recombines TRBV2 with TRBJ2-7, with 7 bases fitting TRBD2. After removal of 3 bases from V and 4 bases from J, the junction contained 0 bases not matched to a gene. Germline V gene sequence: CDR1 SNHLY, CDR2 FYNNEI. The length of the CDR3 is 12 residues.

Only one count was recorded for this clone. V and J are TRBV5-1 and TRBJ2-3, with 11 bases fitting TRBD2. Losses at the gene ends were 0 bases for V and 2 bases for J; bases not matched to a gene: 2. The CDR3 runs 16 residues. Germline V gene data show CDR1 as SGHRS and CDR2 as YFSETQ. CDR3 residues: CASSLVAGGITDTQYF. The CDR3 DNA is TGCGCCAGCAGCTTGGTAGCGGGAGGGATCACAGATACGCAGTATTTT.

V usage is TRBV28 and J usage is TRBJ2-3; 12 nucleotides match TRBD2. The CDR3 is 15 residues long. J was trimmed by 6 bases and V by 5 bases; bases with no gene match: 6. Germline CDR1 reads MDHEN; CDR2 reads SYDVKM. DNA of the CDR3: TGTGCCAGCAGTCCGTCTCTAGCGGGAGGGGATACGCAGTATTTT. It codes for CASSPSLAGGDTQYF.

The CDR3 DNA is TGTGCCAGCAGCTTAGTTACAGGGGGAGGCACAGATACGCAGTATTTT. Translated, it gives CASSLVTGGGTDTQYF. The chain employs TRBV5-4 and TRBJ2-3; 8 bases align to TRBD1. The V segment lost 2 bases and the J segment 1 base; nucleotides outside the gene matches: 6. The CDR3 spans 16 residues. From germline, CDR1 is SGHNT and CDR2 YYREEE (reference sequence). Combining the CDR3 with reference TRBV5-4 and TRBJ2-3 gives the whole variable domain ETGVTQSPTHLIKTRGQQVTLRCSSQSGHNTVSWYQQALGQGPQFIFQYYREEENGRGNFPPRFSGLQFPNYSSELNVNALELDDSALYLCASSLVTGGGTDTQYFGPGTRLTVL.

The rearrangement links TRBV7-7 to TRBJ2-1; 8 bases line up with TRBD2. V trimming: 1 base; J trimming: 7 bases; junction bases outside the gene matches: 6. The CDR3 is 15 amino acids. Germline CDR1 SSHAT, CDR2 FNYEAQ (reference sequence). The chain's CDR3 is CASSLGRLAINEQFF. The CDR3, as DNA: TGTGCCAGCAGCTTAGGAAGACTAGCGATAAATGAGCAGTTCTTC.

A remark on this clone: The junction departs from germline at one end; a sequencing error may be responsible. The chain links TRBV7-9 to TRBJ2-7; 7 bases are a match to TRBD2. This CDR3 contains 15 residues. Germline V CDR1 and CDR2: SEHNR, FQNEAQ (reference sequence). This chain's CDR3 is CSSSLFGGGTYEQYF. The CDR3 coding sequence is TGTTCCAGCAGCTTATTCGGCGGGGGTACCTACGAGCAGTACTTC.

The chain is built from TRBV6-4 and TRBJ2-1, with 10 positions matching TRBD2. The CDR3 spans 15 residues. Germline V gene sequence: CDR1 MRHNA, CDR2 SNTAGT. V trimming: 6 bases; J trimming: 8 bases; junction bases outside the gene matches: 10. DNA of the CDR3: TGTGCCAGCAGGCCCGGGACTAGCGTCAATCATGAGCAGTTCTTC. This translates into CASRPGTSVNHEQFF.